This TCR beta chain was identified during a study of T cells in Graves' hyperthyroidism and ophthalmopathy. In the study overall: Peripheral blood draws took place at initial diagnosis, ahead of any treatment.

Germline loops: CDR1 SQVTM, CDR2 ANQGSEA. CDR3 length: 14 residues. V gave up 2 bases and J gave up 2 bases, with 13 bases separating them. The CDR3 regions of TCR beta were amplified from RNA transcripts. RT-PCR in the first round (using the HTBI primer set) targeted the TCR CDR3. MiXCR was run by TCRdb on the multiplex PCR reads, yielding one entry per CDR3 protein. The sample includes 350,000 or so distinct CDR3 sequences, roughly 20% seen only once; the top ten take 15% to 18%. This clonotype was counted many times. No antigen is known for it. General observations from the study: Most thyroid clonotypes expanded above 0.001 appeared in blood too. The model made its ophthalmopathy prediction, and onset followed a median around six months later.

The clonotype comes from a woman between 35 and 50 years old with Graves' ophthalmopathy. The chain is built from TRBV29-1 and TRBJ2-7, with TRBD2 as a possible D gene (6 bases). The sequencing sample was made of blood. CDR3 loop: CSVESPGETYEQYF. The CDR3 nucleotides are TGCAGCGTTGAATCTCCGGGAGAGACCTACGAGCAGTACTTC.